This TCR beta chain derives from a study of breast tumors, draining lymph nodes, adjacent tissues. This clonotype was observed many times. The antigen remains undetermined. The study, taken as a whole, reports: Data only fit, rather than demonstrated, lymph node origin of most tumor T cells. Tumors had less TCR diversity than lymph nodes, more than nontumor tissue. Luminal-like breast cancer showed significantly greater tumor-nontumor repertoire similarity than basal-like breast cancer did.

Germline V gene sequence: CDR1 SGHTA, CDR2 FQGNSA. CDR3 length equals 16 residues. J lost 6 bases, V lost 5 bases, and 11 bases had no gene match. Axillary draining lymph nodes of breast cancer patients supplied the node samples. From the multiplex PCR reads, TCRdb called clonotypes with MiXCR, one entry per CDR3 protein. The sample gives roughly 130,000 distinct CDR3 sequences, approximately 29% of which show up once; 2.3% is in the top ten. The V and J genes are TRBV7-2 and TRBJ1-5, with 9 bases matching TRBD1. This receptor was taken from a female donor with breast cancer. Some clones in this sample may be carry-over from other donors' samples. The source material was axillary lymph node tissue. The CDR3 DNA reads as TGTGCCAGCAGCCTAACGCTCTACAGGGGGCTTCAGCCCCAGCATTTT. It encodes CASSLTLYRGLQPQHF.